This passage covers 24 T cell receptor beta chains from one sample sequenced in a study of blood T cell repertoires in COVID-19. TCRdb keeps only in-frame clones here, not all; method: immunoSEQ multiplex PCR. The sample carries 95,000 to 150,000 clones, approximately 70% recorded once. Sequenced: peripheral blood. The receptor source for this set is a human donor with acute or convalescent COVID-19. The donor label of this sample is uncertain.

This clone was seen just once. J is TRBJ2-7 and V is TRBV5-1; no clear D gene. Germline values: CDR1 SGHRS, CDR2 YFSETQ. Deletions cut 5 bases from V and 4 bases from J, with 13 bases between. This CDR3 contains 13 residues. The DNA for the CDR3 is TGCGCCAGCAGTACCGGTCCCTCATACGAGCAGTACGTC. Translation gives CASSTGPSYEQYV.

The V call is TRBV5-6, the J call TRBJ1-4; TRBD1 matches at 12 bases. CDR3 length: 15 residues. Trimming took 4 bases from V and 11 from J; bases not matched to a gene: 9. Germline V gene lookup returns CDR1 SGHDT and CDR2 YYEEEE. CDR3 sequence: CASSRTGTGGEKLFF. In nucleotides, the CDR3 is TGTGCCAGCAGCCGAACCGGGACAGGGGGCGAGAAACTGTTTTTT.

The chain carries TRBV6-2 or TRBV6-3 and TRBJ2-7, with D unresolved. Germline CDR1 reads MNHEY; CDR2 reads SVGEGT. The CDR3 covers 15 residues. V lost 2 bases and J 6 bases, leaving 17 bases between the germline ends. The CDR3 bases are TGTGCCAGCAGTTACGAACCAGAAACAGTGGGCGAGCAGTACGTC. It specifies CASSYEPETVGEQYV.

The chain carries TRBV6-5 and TRBJ2-2, with 12 bases identical to TRBD1. The germline gives CDR1 MNHEY, CDR2 SVGAGI. The CDR3 contains 13 residues. The J segment lost 9 bases and the V segment lost 8 bases, leaving 4 bases of the junction unmatched. This chain's CDR3 is CASLGTGGRELFF. The DNA of the CDR3 is TGTGCCAGCTTAGGGACAGGGGGCAGGGAGCTGTTTTTT.

This clone came up once. The genes are TRBV2 and TRBJ2-1; 9 nucleotides match TRBD2. Germline V CDR1 and CDR2: SNHLY, FYNNEI. The CDR3 spans 15 residues. The J segment lost 6 bases and the V segment lost 4 bases, leaving 7 bases of the junction unmatched. CDR3 region: CASSASGGFRNEQFF. The CDR3 DNA is TGTGCCAGCAGTGCCAGCGGGGGGTTTCGCAATGAGCAGTTCTTC.

CDR3 in amino acids: CASSASGGSYNEQFF. DNA of the CDR3: TGTGCCAGCAGCGCCAGCGGGGGGTCTTACAATGAGCAGTTCTTC. The rearrangement uses TRBV9 and TRBJ2-1, with 9 bases matching TRBD2. With 3 bases clipped from V and 4 bases from J, the junction kept 5 bases outside the gene matches. In germline, CDR1 is SGDLS, CDR2 YYNGEE. CDR3 length: 15 amino acids.

The sample holds many counts of this clone. The rearrangement links TRBV5-1 to TRBJ2-3; 10 positions match TRBD2. Unmatched junction bases numbered 7, after V lost 0 bases and J lost 3 bases. This CDR3 has 17 residues. Germline V gene sequence: CDR1 SGHRS, CDR2 YFSETQ. The CDR3 nucleotides read TGCGCCAGCAGCTTGGGGGCTAGCGGGGGAGGGACAGATACGCAGTATTTT. Translated, it gives CASSLGASGGGTDTQYF. Based on the CDR3 plus reference TRBV5-1 and TRBJ2-3, the full variable domain is KAGVTQTPRYLIKTRGQQVTLSCSPISGHRSVSWYQQTPGQGLQFLFEYFSETQRNKGNFPGRFSGRQFSNSRSEMNVSTLELGDSALYLCASSLGASGGGTDTQYFGPGTRLTVL.

The chain combines TRBV25-1 with TRBJ1-2, with TRBD1 identical over 7 bases. This CDR3 has 12 amino acids. The J segment lost 6 bases and the V segment lost 10 bases, leaving 8 bases of the junction unmatched. Germline CDR1 is MGHDK and CDR2 is SYGVNS. The CDR3 nucleotides read TGTGCCACCCTCGACAGGGTTAATGGCTACACCTTC. It yields the protein CATLDRVNGYTF.

The genes are TRBV19 and TRBJ2-2; TRBD2 is a possible D gene (6 bases). Germline CDR1 reads LNHDA; CDR2 reads SQIVND (reference sequence). The CDR3 totals 13 residues. V was shortened by 6 bases and J by 5 bases, with 10 bases between the two germline ends. CDR3 in amino acids: CASRWGTTGELFF. CDR3 DNA: TGTGCCAGTAGATGGGGGACTACCGGGGAGCTGTTTTTT.

This clone was found a few times. V usage is TRBV19 and J usage is TRBJ1-5; maybe TRBD1 (5 bases). The V and J ends lost 10 bases and 0 bases respectively, with 25 bases between them. Germline V gene data show CDR1 as LNHDA and CDR2 as SQIVND (reference sequence). CDR3 length: 18 residues. The CDR3 loop is CATSPLEQERYSNQPQHF. CDR3 DNA sequence: TGTGCCACTAGCCCCCTAGAACAGGAGCGATATAGCAATCAGCCCCAGCATTTT.

This clone was seen a few times. The rearrangement uses TRBV27 and TRBJ2-3; possibly TRBD2 for D (6 bases). Germline V gene sequence: CDR1 MNHEY, CDR2 SMNVEV (reference sequence). V dropped 4 bases and J dropped 2 bases, with 13 bases sitting between them. The CDR3 spans 15 residues. The CDR3 region is CASSSGRRATDTQYF. The CDR3 DNA follows: TGTGCCAGCAGTTCAGGGCGGAGGGCCACAGATACGCAGTATTTT.

The sample holds a few counts of this clone. The chain is built from TRBV18 and TRBJ1-3; TRBD1 agrees at 7 bases. The CDR3 runs 18 residues. V gave up 3 bases and J gave up 0 bases; unmatched junction bases: 11. Germline-derived CDR1 and CDR2 are KGHSH and LQKENI. Here the CDR3 reads CASSPGALTGHSGNTIYF. In DNA form, the CDR3 reads TGTGCCAGCTCACCCGGAGCTCTGACAGGGCACTCTGGAAACACCATATATTTT.

V and J are TRBV2 and TRBJ2-2; 9 nucleotides line up with TRBD1. The CDR3 covers 13 residues. Germline CDR1 and CDR2: SNHLY and FYNNEI. The junction had 7 bases not matched to a gene; V was cut back by 10 bases and J by 7 bases. The CDR3 nucleotides are TGTGCCACCTCGGGACAGGGAGACGGGGAGCTGTTTTTT. Amino acid sequence: CATSGQGDGELFF.

The chain couples TRBV4-1 to TRBJ2-5; D possibly corresponds to TRBD2 (5 bases). CDR3 length equals 15 residues. V lost 1 base to trimming and J lost 5 bases, with 14 bases between them. The germline gives CDR1 MGHRA, CDR2 YSYEKL. The CDR3 region is CASSQGVVGEETQYF. The CDR3 DNA is TGCGCCAGCAGCCAAGGAGTCGTCGGGGAGGAGACCCAGTACTTC.

This clone has a handful of counts. The V and J genes are TRBV11-2 and TRBJ2-3; perhaps TRBD2 as D (6 bases). V lost 6 bases and J lost 4, with 11 bases in between. Germline V gene lookup returns CDR1 SGHAT and CDR2 FQNNGV. CDR3 length: 13 amino acids. The CDR3, as DNA: TGTGCCAGCAGACGACTAGTTCCAGATACGCAGTATTTT. Amino acids: CASRRLVPDTQYF. The entire variable domain, with the rest obtained from reference TRBV11-2 and TRBJ2-3, is as follows: EAGVAQSPRYKIIEKRQSVAFWCNPISGHATLYWYQQILGQGPKLLIQFQNNGVVDDSQLPKDRFSAERLKGVDSTLKIQPAKLEDSAVYLCASRRLVPDTQYFGPGTRLTVL.

The chain couples TRBV30 to TRBJ2-7; 10 bases line up with TRBD2. The CDR3 has 14 residues. Trimming at V came to 2 bases and at J to 2 bases, leaving 3 bases not matched to a gene. CDR1 is GTSNPN, CDR2 SVGIG, per germline (reference sequence). This CDR3 reads CAWSKAGGTYEQYF. Here the CDR3 DNA reads TGTGCCTGGAGTAAAGCGGGGGGGACCTACGAGCAGTACTTC.

This CDR3 is CASSGGLNTEAFF. DNA for the CDR3: TGTGCCAGCAGTGGGGGGTTGAACACTGAAGCTTTCTTT. The V call is TRBV12-3 or TRBV12-4, the J call TRBJ1-1; D might be TRBD1 (5 bases). The CDR3 is made up of 13 amino acids. V was trimmed by 5 bases and J by 0 bases, leaving 7 bases between them.

The V call is TRBV2, the J call TRBJ1-1; 10 bases align to TRBD1. The CDR3 is 14 residues long. Germline CDR1 reads SNHLY; CDR2 reads FYNNEI. After removal of 4 bases from V and 5 bases from J, the junction contained 4 bases not matched to a gene. This CDR3 reads CASSVDRGRTEAFF. For the CDR3, the DNA is TGTGCCAGCAGTGTTGACAGGGGGCGGACTGAAGCTTTCTTT.

This clone was observed a few times. CDR3 in amino acids: CASCQSGTEKETQYF. In DNA, the CDR3 is TGTGCCAGCTGCCAATCCGGGACAGAGAAAGAGACCCAGTACTTC. This chain uses TRBV6-5 with TRBJ2-5, with 7 positions matching TRBD1. The CDR3 is 15 amino acids. Germline V gene sequence: CDR1 MNHEY, CDR2 SVGAGI. Trimming removed 8 bases from V and 3 bases from J; junction bases left unmatched: 12.

This clone has just a few counts. The V and J genes are TRBV30 and TRBJ1-5; D perhaps matches TRBD1 (5 bases). CDR3 size: 13 residues. V was trimmed by 2 bases and J by 7 bases, leaving 12 bases between them. Germline CDR1 is GTSNPN and CDR2 is SVGIG (reference sequence). The CDR3: CAWSPSRGQPQHF. The CDR3 region has the DNA TGTGCCTGGAGTCCCAGTAGGGGCCAGCCCCAGCATTTT.

In this sample, this clone is medium-sized (0.01 to 0.1%). This chain links TRBV4-1 with TRBJ1-1; 8 bases map to TRBD1. Trimming took 1 base from V and 3 from J; bases not matched to a gene: 10. Germline CDR1 reads MGHRA; CDR2 reads YSYEKL. The CDR3 runs to 17 residues. The CDR3 bases are TGCGCCAGCAGCCAAGTAGGGACAGGTCTCAGGGACACTGAAGCTTTCTTT. Amino acids: CASSQVGTGLRDTEAFF.

Only a few counts were recorded for this clone. The chain carries TRBV7-8 and TRBJ2-7, with D uncertain. The CDR3 contains 13 residues. Germline assignment: CDR1 SGHVS and CDR2 FQNEAQ. V lost 1 base and J 3 bases, leaving 7 bases between the germline ends. The CDR3 bases are TGTGCCAGCAGCTTAGGGGCTTACTACGAGCAGTACGTC. It specifies CASSLGAYYEQYV.

This clone appeared once. V is TRBV7-9 and J is TRBJ1-1, with D unresolved. Trimming cost V 1 base and J 1 base, with 7 bases left between them. The germline CDR1 and CDR2 sequences are SEHNR and FQNEAQ (reference sequence). CDR3 size: 14 residues. The CDR3 coding sequence is TGTGCCAGCAGCTTAGGGCCAGGGAACACTGAAGCTTTCTTT. It yields the protein CASSLGPGNTEAFF. The variable domain in full, completed from reference TRBV7-9 and TRBJ1-1, reads DTGVSQNPRHKITKRGQNVTFRCDPISEHNRLYWYRQTLGQGPEFLTYFQNEAQLEKSRLLSDRFSAERPKGSFSTLEIQRTEQGDSAMYLCASSLGPGNTEAFFGQGTRLTVV.

There are a few counts of this clone. This sequence joins TRBV27 and TRBJ2-7; TRBD1 agrees at 12 bases. V lost 5 bases and J lost 4; bases outside the gene matches: 9. This CDR3 region has 16 residues. Germline loops: CDR1 MNHEY, CDR2 SMNVEV (reference sequence). CDR3 coding DNA: TGTGCCAGCAGTCCCACCCCGGGACAGGGGGCTTACGAGCAGTACTTC. Translated, it gives CASSPTPGQGAYEQYF.